The following is a T cell receptor beta chain sequence with its context. Original handling: Reference gene primer amplification gave nucleated cell count estimates. Clones were sequenced by immunoSEQ multiplex PCR, and TCRdb holds only the in-frame ones, with some missing. Clone size and V and J calls were adopted from that table, with D and trimming inferred from the DNA. The data show some 41,000 clones, about 85% seen once. The sample originates from a study of blood T cell repertoires in COVID-19. Turning to the study itself: From the United States, Italy and Spain came samples of acute and convalescent COVID-19. Sources were T cells, B-cell-depleted T cells, or PBMCs; the material itself was cDNA or gDNA.

This CDR3 is 13 amino acids long. In germline, CDR1 is MNHEY, CDR2 SVGEGT. V was trimmed by 2 bases and J by 9 bases, leaving 11 bases between them. This sequence was found in a woman over 75 with active COVID-19. Sequenced: peripheral blood. The chain joins TRBV6-2 or TRBV6-3 to TRBJ2-1; the D gene is possibly TRBD1 (6 bases). As DNA, the CDR3 is TGTGCCAGCAGTTACCCTGGGGGCGCTGAGCAGTTCTTC. Translated: CASSYPGGAEQFF.